A single sample is the source of the 12 T cell receptor beta chains below, sequenced in a study of breast tumors, draining lymph nodes, adjacent tissues. MiXCR, applied by TCRdb to the multiplex PCR reads, yields one record per CDR3 protein. The data show 70,000 to 95,000 distinct CDR3 sequences, around 20% seen once. Breast cancer patients provided tissue from their axillary draining lymph nodes. Sequenced sample: axillary lymph node tissue. The receptor source for this set is a female donor with breast cancer. Some clones in this sample may be carry-over from other donors' samples.

This clonotype showed up many times. V is TRBV6-6 and J is TRBJ2-3; D unclear. The CDR3 has 10 amino acids. The V gene's germline CDR1 is MNHNY and CDR2 SVGAGI (reference sequence). V lost 10 bases and J lost 4, with 6 bases in between. CDR3 nucleotide sequence: TGTGCCACGTCCCCAGATACGCAGTATTTT. It codes for CATSPDTQYF.

This clonotype was picked up many times. This rearrangement joins TRBV24-1 to TRBJ2-1; D is undetermined. The germline CDR1 and CDR2 sequences are KGHDR and SFDVKD. Trimming cost V 4 bases and J 6 bases, with 12 bases left between them. The CDR3 loop spans 14 amino acids. The CDR3 loop is CATSDLETGNEQFF. The CDR3 nucleotides read TGTGCCACCAGTGACCTTGAAACCGGCAATGAGCAGTTCTTC.

Many counts were recorded for this clonotype. V gene TRBV6-5 combines with J gene TRBJ2-7; D uncertain. V shed 6 bases and J shed 4 bases, with 16 bases lying between them. The CDR3 extends over 14 amino acids. Per the germline V gene, CDR1 is MNHEY and CDR2 is SVGAGI. The CDR3: CASSNPPGGYEQYF. CDR3 coding DNA: TGTGCCAGCAGCAATCCCCCCGGCGGTTACGAGCAGTACTTC.

This clonotype was recorded at least ten times. The chain links TRBV7-9 to TRBJ1-3; no firm D call. This CDR3 has 16 residues. The V gene's germline CDR1 is SEHNR and CDR2 FQNEAQ (reference sequence). V lost 2 bases, J lost 0 bases, and 11 bases lay in between. The CDR3 reads CASSLKAELSGNTIYF. CDR3 nucleotide sequence: TGTGCCAGCAGCTTAAAAGCAGAACTCTCTGGAAACACCATATATTTT.

There are a few counts of this clonotype. CDR3 sequence (DNA): TGTGCCAGCAATTCCGGCGGAAGTAACACCGGGGAGCTGTTTTTT. This codes for CASNSGGSNTGELFF. The chain is built from TRBV3-1 and TRBJ2-2; the D is unclear. The CDR3 has 15 amino acids. The V gene's germline CDR1 is LGHDT and CDR2 YNNKEL (reference sequence). Between the trimmed V and J ends, which lost 7 bases and 2 bases, there was a span of 14 bases.

At least ten counts were recorded for this clonotype. This sequence joins TRBV10-3 and TRBJ1-2, with D unclear. The germline V and J ends were trimmed by 6 bases and 2 bases, with 19 bases remaining between them. CDR1 is ENHRY and CDR2 is SYGVKD in the germline V gene. The CDR3 runs 16 residues. The CDR3 DNA sequence: TGTGCCATCAGGGTGAGGAAGGGAGGAGGCAACTATGGCTACACCTTC. It encodes CAIRVRKGGGNYGYTF.

This clonotype was seen a few times. This could be a read error, since a much larger clone is one nucleotide away. The V gene is TRBV20-1, the J gene TRBJ1-2; D is unclear. This CDR3 has 10 amino acids. The germline gives CDR1 DFQATT, CDR2 SNEGSKA (reference sequence). Between the trimmed V and J ends, which lost 7 bases and 6 bases, there was a span of 9 bases. The CDR3 loop reads CSVHSDGYTF. The CDR3 nucleotides read TGCAGTGTGCACAGTGATGGCTACACCTTC.

Points on this clonotype: Being one base from a much bigger clone, this may be a read error. The V call is TRBV6-1, the J call TRBJ1-5; D gene ambiguous. V was shortened by 5 bases and J by 5 bases, with 10 bases between the two germline ends. Looked up from germline, CDR1 is MNHNS and CDR2 is SASEGT. The CDR3 loop spans 13 amino acids. CDR3 protein: CASSKTSDQPQHF. The CDR3 nucleotides are TGTGCCAGCAGTAAAACATCCGATCAGCCCCAGCATTTT.

This clonotype has a count of ten or more. The rearrangement joins TRBV27 to TRBJ2-7; 7 bases align to TRBD2. The ends lost 4 bases at V and 2 bases at J; junction bases unmatched: 5. The germline CDR1 and CDR2 sequences are MNHEY and SMNVEV (reference sequence). The CDR3 is 14 residues long. The CDR3 loop reads CASSSLASPYEQYF. CDR3 nucleotide sequence: TGTGCCAGCAGTTCACTAGCGAGTCCCTACGAGCAGTACTTC.

This clonotype was observed at least ten times. CDR3: CASSYALAGSSYEQYF. CDR3 in DNA: TGTGCCAGCAGTTACGCATTGGCAGGGTCCTCCTACGAGCAGTACTTC. The rearrangement links TRBV6-2 or TRBV6-3 to TRBJ2-7, with D possibly being TRBD1 (5 bases). Trimming shortened V by 2 bases and J by 0 bases, and 14 bases separated the two germline ends. Per the germline V gene, CDR1 is MNHEY and CDR2 is SVGEGT. This CDR3 comprises 16 residues.

With respect to this clonotype: A much larger clone is a single base away; this may be a read error. The chain uses TRBV12-3 or TRBV12-4 and TRBJ1-2, with a possible D match to TRBD1 (5 bases). Trimming took 7 bases from V and 8 from J, leaving 14 bases between them. The CDR3 spans 12 residues. CDR3 nucleotide sequence: TGTGCCAGCATCTCTACCCAGGGAGGCTACACCTTC. It codes for CASISTQGGYTF.

This clonotype showed up many times. The chain employs TRBV12-3 or TRBV12-4 and TRBJ2-2, with 12 bases lining up with TRBD2. The CDR3 is 15 amino acids. The V gene end was trimmed by 4 bases and the J gene end by 7 bases; junction bases not matched to a gene: 4. CDR3 region: CASSSTSGRIGELFF. CDR3 in DNA: TGTGCCAGCAGTTCGACTAGCGGGAGAATCGGGGAGCTGTTTTTT.